Here is one T cell receptor (beta chain) with its context. The entry originates in a study of lymphopenia after photon versus proton radiotherapy. Repertoires were generated with immunoSEQ multiplex PCR, while TCRdb's copy carries only in-frame clones and drops some. The data contain tens of thousands of clones, around 89% of them seen just once; the ten biggest clones take up roughly 11%. The sequences come from peripheral blood, collected from a patient treated with proton-based radiotherapy. The TCR comes from a man aged 80 or over with esophageal cancer.

Here the CDR3 DNA reads TGTGCCAGCAGTAGCGCAGGGCGCTACACTGAAGCTTTCTTT. This encodes CASSSAGRYTEAFF. The chain carries TRBV28 and TRBJ1-1; tentative D call: TRBD1 (5 bases). V was cut by 5 bases and J by 3 bases, with 13 bases left in between. The germline CDR1 and CDR2 sequences are MDHEN and SYDVKM. CDR3 length: 14 amino acids.